These 11 T cell receptor beta chains share one sample of origin, sequenced in a study of T-cell memory formation after mild COVID-19. From the 5' RACE reads, TCRdb called clonotypes with MiXCR, one entry per CDR3 protein. Among about 290,000 distinct CDR3 sequences listed, approximately 16% were seen once. The sequenced sample was PBMCs or a T cell subset sorted from them (not recorded which). These receptor sequences come from a young man who had mild COVID-19 (a few samples of this study predate the infection). Cell type and time point are not known.

The V gene is TRBV20-1, the J gene TRBJ2-5, with D perhaps matching TRBD1 (6 bases). CDR3 length: 15 amino acids. With 6 bases removed from V and 5 bases from J, the gap between germline ends came to 22 bases. Germline values: CDR1 DFQATT, CDR2 SNEGSKA (reference sequence). DNA of the CDR3: TGCAGTGCCCTCAGCCGCAGGACAGACCCGGAGACCCAGTACTTC. Translating it yields CSALSRRTDPETQYF.

This clonotype has only a few counts. V is TRBV20-1 and J is TRBJ2-2, with 10 bases aligning to TRBD2. Germline V gives CDR1 DFQATT, CDR2 SNEGSKA (reference sequence). CDR3 length: 15 amino acids. The V gene end was trimmed by 6 bases and the J gene end by 5 bases; junction bases not matched to a gene: 9. CDR3 sequence reads: CSASLAGVGTGELFF. The CDR3 nucleotides read TGCAGTGCGTCCCTAGCGGGGGTTGGAACCGGGGAGCTGTTTTTT.

This chain connects TRBV12-3 or TRBV12-4 to TRBJ2-1; 8 bases agree with TRBD1. With 6 bases clipped from V and 7 bases from J, the junction kept 8 bases outside the gene matches. This CDR3 is 14 amino acids long. The CDR3 DNA follows: TGTGCCAGCAGACCAGGACAGGGCTGGAATGAGCAGTTCTTC. This encodes CASRPGQGWNEQFF.

The V call is TRBV21-1, the J call TRBJ1-4. TRBV21-1 is a pseudogene locus. The CDR3 has 12 residues. Here the CDR3 DNA reads TGTGCCATCACCCACGGCGGAGAAAAACTGTTTTTT. Its translation: CAITHGGEKLFF.

The CDR3 here is CATSRGVGQNYGYTF. CDR3 nucleotides: TGTGCCACCAGCAGAGGAGTTGGACAGAACTATGGCTACACCTTC. V and J are TRBV15 and TRBJ1-2; D possibly corresponds to TRBD1 (6 bases). The CDR3 is made up of 15 amino acids. Germline-derived CDR1 and CDR2 are LNHNV and YYDKDF (reference sequence). With 1 base removed from V and 2 bases from J, the gap between germline ends came to 11 bases.

The rearrangement joins TRBV12-3 or TRBV12-4 to TRBJ2-7; perhaps TRBD1 as D (5 bases). Trimming shortened V by 7 bases and J by 5 bases, and 18 bases separated the two germline ends. CDR3 length equals 14 residues. CDR3 nucleotides: TGTGCCAGCACCCTGGGGCAGGGAACCAACGAGCAGTACTTC. Protein: CASTLGQGTNEQYF.

The CDR3 loop is CASSEQGAPTGELFF. The CDR3 nucleotides are TGCGCCAGCAGTGAGCAGGGGGCGCCCACCGGGGAGCTGTTTTTT. V and J are TRBV10-2 and TRBJ2-2; TRBD1 matches 8 bases. The CDR3 totals 15 residues. The junction had 3 bases not matched to a gene; V was cut back by 2 bases and J by 4 bases. The germline gives CDR1 WSHSY, CDR2 SAAADI.

The rearrangement joins TRBV7-2 to TRBJ2-1, with D maybe TRBD2 (5 bases). Germline CDR1 is SGHTA and CDR2 is FQGNSA. The CDR3 contains 13 residues. V lost 4 bases and J lost 6, with 10 bases in between. DNA of the CDR3: TGTGCCAGCAGCTCGCGGGCAGCCAATGAGCAGTTCTTC. Encoded protein: CASSSRAANEQFF. Supplemented by reference TRBV7-2 and TRBJ2-1, the full variable domain reads GAGVSQSPSNKVTEKGKDVELRCDPISGHTALYWYRQSLGQGLEFLIYFQGNSAPDKSGLPSDRFSAERTGGSVSTLTIQRTQQEDSAVYLCASSSRAANEQFFGPGTRLTVL.

The chain links TRBV12-3 or TRBV12-4 to TRBJ1-4, with D possibly being TRBD1 (5 bases). The CDR3 consists of 14 residues. V was cut by 6 bases and J by 7 bases, with 15 bases left in between. The CDR3 reads CASRIQAGGEKLFF. The CDR3 DNA sequence: TGTGCCAGCAGGATACAGGCCGGCGGTGAAAAACTGTTTTTT.

This clonotype was seen a handful of times. The V gene is TRBV19, the J gene TRBJ2-5; D is unresolved. Germline values: CDR1 LNHDA, CDR2 SQIVND (reference sequence). This CDR3 has 15 residues. V dropped 3 bases and J dropped 3 bases, with 14 bases sitting between them. CDR3 loop: CASSMVVGSKETQYF. The CDR3, as DNA: TGTGCCAGTAGTATGGTCGTTGGAAGCAAAGAGACCCAGTACTTC. The whole variable domain, remainder taken from reference TRBV19 and TRBJ2-5, is DGGITQSPKYLFRKEGQNVTLSCEQNLNHDAMYWYRQDPGQGLRLIYYSQIVNDFQKGDIAEGYSVSREKKESFPLTVTSAQKNPTAFYLCASSMVVGSKETQYFGPGTRLLVL.

This clonotype showed up just once. CDR3 nucleotides: TGTGCCAGCAGTAAGGACAGCCGATCCACAGATACGCAGTATTTT. Translating it yields CASSKDSRSTDTQYF. The V call is TRBV2, the J call TRBJ2-3, with a weak D call TRBD1 (6 bases). The CDR3 runs to 15 residues. The V and J ends lost 5 bases and 2 bases respectively, with 14 bases between them. Germline V gives CDR1 SNHLY, CDR2 FYNNEI.